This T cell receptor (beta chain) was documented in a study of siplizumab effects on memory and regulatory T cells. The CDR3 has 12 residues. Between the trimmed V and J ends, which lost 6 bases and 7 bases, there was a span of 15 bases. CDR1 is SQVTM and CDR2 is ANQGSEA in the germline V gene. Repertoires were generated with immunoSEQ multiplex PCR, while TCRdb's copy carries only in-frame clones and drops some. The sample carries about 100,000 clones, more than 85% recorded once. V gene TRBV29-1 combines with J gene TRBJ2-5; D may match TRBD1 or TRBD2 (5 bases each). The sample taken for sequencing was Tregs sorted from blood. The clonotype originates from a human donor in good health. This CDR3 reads CSVGVVLGTQYF. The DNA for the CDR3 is TGCAGCGTGGGGGTTGTTTTGGGGACCCAGTACTTC.